The source of this TCR beta chain is a study of CD8+ T cells in alopecia areata. Study-level background: Treated individuals took tofacitinib by mouth, 5 to 10 mg twice daily. General observations from the study: Many expanded lesional clones persisted in scalp and blood during tofacitinib.

In the case of this clone: What it binds is not known.

Treatment: oral pan-JAK inhibitor, 5-10 mg twice daily. cDNA reverse transcribed from extracted RNA served as the sequencing template. Sequenced by immunoSEQ multiplex PCR; TCRdb stores in-frame clones only, minus some. The sample yields approximately 140,000 clones, approximately 90% seen once. Germline V lookup: CDR1 MNHEY, CDR2 SMNVEV (reference sequence). The CDR3 extends over 15 amino acids. V was trimmed by 2 bases and J by 6 bases, leaving 16 bases between them. The source is a human donor with alopecia areata. The J gene is TRBJ1-2, the V gene TRBV27; D might be TRBD1 (5 bases). The starting material was CD8+ T cells sorted from blood, obtained at week 4, from a patient treated with tofacitinib. The CDR3 reads CASSLSFSGSDGYTF. The CDR3, as DNA: TGTGCCAGCAGTTTAAGCTTTTCAGGGAGCGATGGCTACACCTTC.